This T cell receptor beta chain was identified during a study of Ad26.COV2.S vaccination and SARS-CoV-2 variants. Regarding the study as a whole: Whether participants received vaccine or placebo, their non-spike TCR breadth was similar. Post-vaccination breadth of spike-specific CD8+ and CD4+ T cell responses was reportedly substantial. People given the vaccine had a wider spike-specific TCR breadth than placebo recipients did. Breadth and depth estimates from TCRs may understate total T cell responses.

Sequencing was performed with immunoSEQ multiplex PCR; in TCRdb, only in-frame clones are kept and a portion is missing. The data contain roughly 150,000 clones, 86% of them seen just once; the ten biggest clones take up approximately 5%. There are a few counts of this clone. Its target is unknown. Germline V CDR1 and CDR2: MNHNY, SVGAGI (reference sequence). V trimming: 2 bases; J trimming: 0 bases; junction bases outside the gene matches: 4. CDR3 length: 16 residues. This TCR derives from a human donor who had recovered from COVID-19. The chain couples TRBV6-6 to TRBJ1-1; 9 nucleotides match TRBD1. The source material was peripheral blood, sampled after recovery from COVID-19. CDR3 loop: CASSYRGQGMNTEAFF. The DNA of the CDR3 is TGTGCCAGCAGTTACCGGGGACAGGGAATGAACACTGAAGCTTTCTTT.